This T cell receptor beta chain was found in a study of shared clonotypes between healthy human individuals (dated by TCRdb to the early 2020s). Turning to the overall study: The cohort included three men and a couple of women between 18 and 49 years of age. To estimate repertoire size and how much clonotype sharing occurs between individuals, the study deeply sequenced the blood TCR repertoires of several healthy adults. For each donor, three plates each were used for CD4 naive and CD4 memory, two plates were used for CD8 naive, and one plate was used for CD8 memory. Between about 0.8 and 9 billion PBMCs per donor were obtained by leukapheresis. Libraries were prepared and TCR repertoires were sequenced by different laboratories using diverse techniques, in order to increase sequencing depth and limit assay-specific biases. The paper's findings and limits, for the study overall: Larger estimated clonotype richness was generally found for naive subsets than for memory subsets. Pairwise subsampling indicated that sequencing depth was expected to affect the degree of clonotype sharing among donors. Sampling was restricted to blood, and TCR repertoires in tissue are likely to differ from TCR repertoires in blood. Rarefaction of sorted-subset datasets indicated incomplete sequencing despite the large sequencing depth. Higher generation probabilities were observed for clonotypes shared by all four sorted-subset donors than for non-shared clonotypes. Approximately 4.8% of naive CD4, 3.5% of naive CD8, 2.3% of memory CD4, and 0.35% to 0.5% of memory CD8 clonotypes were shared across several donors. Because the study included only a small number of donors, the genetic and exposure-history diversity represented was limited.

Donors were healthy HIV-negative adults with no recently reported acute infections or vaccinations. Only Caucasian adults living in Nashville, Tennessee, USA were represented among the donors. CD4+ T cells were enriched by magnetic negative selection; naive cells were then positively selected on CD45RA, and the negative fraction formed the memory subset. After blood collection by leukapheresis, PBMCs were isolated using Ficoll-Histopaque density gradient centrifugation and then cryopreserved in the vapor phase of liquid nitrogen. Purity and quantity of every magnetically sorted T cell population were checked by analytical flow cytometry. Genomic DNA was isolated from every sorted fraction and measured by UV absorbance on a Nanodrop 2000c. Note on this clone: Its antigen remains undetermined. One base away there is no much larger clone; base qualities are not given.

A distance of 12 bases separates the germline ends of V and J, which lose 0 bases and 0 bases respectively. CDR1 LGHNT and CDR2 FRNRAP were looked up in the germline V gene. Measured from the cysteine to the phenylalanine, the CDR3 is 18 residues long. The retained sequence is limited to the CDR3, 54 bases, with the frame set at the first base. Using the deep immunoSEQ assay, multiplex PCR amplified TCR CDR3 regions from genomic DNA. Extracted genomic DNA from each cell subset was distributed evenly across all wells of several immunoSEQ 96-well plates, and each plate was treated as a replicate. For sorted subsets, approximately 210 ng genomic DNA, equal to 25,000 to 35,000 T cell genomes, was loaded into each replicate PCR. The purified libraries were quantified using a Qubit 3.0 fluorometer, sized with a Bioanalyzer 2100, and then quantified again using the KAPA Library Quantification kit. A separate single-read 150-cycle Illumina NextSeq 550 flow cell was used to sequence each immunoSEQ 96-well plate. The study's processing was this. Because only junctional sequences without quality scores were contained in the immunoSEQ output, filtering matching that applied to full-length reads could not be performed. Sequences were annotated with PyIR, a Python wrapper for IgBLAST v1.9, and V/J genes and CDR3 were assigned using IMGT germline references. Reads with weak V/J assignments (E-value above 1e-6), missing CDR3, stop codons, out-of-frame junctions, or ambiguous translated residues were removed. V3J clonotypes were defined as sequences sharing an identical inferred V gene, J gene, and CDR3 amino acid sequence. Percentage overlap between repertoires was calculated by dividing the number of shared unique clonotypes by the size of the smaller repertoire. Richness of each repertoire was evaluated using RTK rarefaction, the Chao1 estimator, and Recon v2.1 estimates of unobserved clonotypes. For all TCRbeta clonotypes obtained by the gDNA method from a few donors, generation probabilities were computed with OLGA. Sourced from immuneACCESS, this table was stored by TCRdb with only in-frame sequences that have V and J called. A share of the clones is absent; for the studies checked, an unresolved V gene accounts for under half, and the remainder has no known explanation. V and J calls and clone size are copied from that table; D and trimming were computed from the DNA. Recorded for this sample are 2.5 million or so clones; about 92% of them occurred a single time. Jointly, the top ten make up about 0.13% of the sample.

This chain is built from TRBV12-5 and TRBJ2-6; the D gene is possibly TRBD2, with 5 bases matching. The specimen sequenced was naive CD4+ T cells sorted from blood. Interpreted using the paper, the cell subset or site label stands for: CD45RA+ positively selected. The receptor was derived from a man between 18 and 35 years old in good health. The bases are TGTGCTAGTGGTTTGGTAGCGGTTCCCTCCTCTGGGGCCAACGTCCTGACTTTC. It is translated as CASGLVAVPSSGANVLTF.